This TCR beta chain was identified in a study of blood T cells in healthy people across ages. Findings and limits, study-wide: Diversity estimated from one million T cells was considered an underestimate.

Total RNA, at least 6 micrograms per sample, was extracted from PBMCs. Using a J-beta primer mix together with a sample-barcoded 5' primer, a second PCR was run for 7 to 11 cycles. TCRdb re-called the 5' RACE reads through MiXCR, storing one row per CDR3 protein. The data show 660,000 or so distinct CDR3 sequences, roughly 53% seen once. The length of the CDR3 is 15 residues. Germline CDR1 and CDR2: SEHNR and FQNEAQ (reference sequence). V lost 0 bases, J lost 3 bases, and 4 bases stayed unmatched. Comments on this clonotype: No antigen is known for it.

The source of this sequence is a man in his sixties in good health. Sequencing used blood. The chain is built from TRBV7-9 and TRBJ2-7; TRBD1 matches 8 bases. CDR3 sequence reads: CASSLAGDRLYEQYF. CDR3 in DNA: TGTGCCAGCAGCTTAGCGGGGGACAGGCTCTACGAGCAGTACTTC.